This TCR beta chain was recovered during a study of cytomegalovirus exposure and HLA in healthy donors. Looking at the study overall: Assignment to the Caucasian-associated ancestry cluster applied to around 80% of the approximately 360 genotyped donors.

About this clone itself: Antigen unknown.

The primer mix had 60 Vbeta and 13 Jbeta primers. Clones were read by immunoSEQ multiplex PCR, and TCRdb kept only the in-frame ones, dropping some. This sample lists approximately 190,000 clones; its ten largest clones have 6.5%. Germline CDR1 is LNHNV and CDR2 is YYDKDF (reference sequence). CDR3 length equals 18 residues. After removal of 0 bases from V and 3 bases from J, the junction contained 6 bases not matched to a gene. General study results and limits: Being productive about 87% or about 30% of the time was typical of most TCR beta V segments in an earlier analysis. The authors considered a cluster of highly shared sequence variants likely to be a sequencing artifact.

The chain has TRBV15 and TRBJ2-3; TRBD2 matches at 13 bases. The TCR sequence derives from a man between 25 and 39 years old in good health and CMV-seronegative. Sequenced sample: PBMCs. In DNA form, the CDR3 reads TGTGCCACCAGCAGAGATCTCGGACTAGCGGGGGAAACAGATACGCAGTATTTT. Translation: CATSRDLGLAGETDTQYF. The full variable domain, with the rest looked up from reference TRBV15 and TRBJ2-3, is DAMVIQNPRYQVTQFGKPVTLSCSQTLNHNVMYWYQQKSSQAPKLLFHYYDKDFNNEADTPDNFQSRRPNTSFCFLDIRSPGLGDTAMYLCATSRDLGLAGETDTQYFGPGTRLTVL.